Below are 30 T cell receptor beta chains sequenced from a single sample in a study of T cells in Graves' hyperthyroidism and ophthalmopathy. Amplification targeted TCR beta CDR3 regions from RNA transcripts. The HTBI set primed first-round TCR CDR3 RT-PCR. TCRdb reanalysed the multiplex PCR reads using MiXCR and keeps one entry per CDR3 protein. The repertoire holds 210,000 or so distinct CDR3 sequences, with approximately 17% as singletons. Sequencing was carried out using blood. These receptors all come from a man aged 50 or older with Graves' hyperthyroidism.

Only a few counts were recorded for this clonotype. CDR3 region: CASSQGHKNTEAFF. The CDR3 nucleotides are TGTGCCAGCAGCCAGGGACACAAGAACACTGAAGCTTTCTTT. V usage is TRBV3-1 and J usage is TRBJ1-1; a weak D match, TRBD1 (6 bases). The CDR3 totals 14 residues. CDR1 and CDR2 (germline): LGHDT, YNNKEL (reference sequence). Trimming removed 3 bases from V and 1 base from J, with 9 bases in between.

This clonotype has a count of ten or more. The rearrangement joins TRBV24-1 to TRBJ1-4; 7 positions match TRBD1. The V gene's germline CDR1 is KGHDR and CDR2 SFDVKD. The CDR3 consists of 16 residues. J gave up 7 bases and V 3 bases, and 10 bases lay outside the gene matches. The CDR3 region has the DNA TGTGCCACCAGTGATCCTTCGGCAGGGGGGACTGAAAAACTGTTTTTT. Translated: CATSDPSAGGTEKLFF.

In its sample, this clonotype was seen a few times. The chain employs TRBV6-1 and TRBJ2-2; 9 bases agree with TRBD2. The V segment lost 5 bases and the J segment 0 bases; nucleotides outside the gene matches: 13. The CDR3 has 19 residues. Germline lookup yields CDR1 MNHNS and CDR2 SASEGT. The CDR3 reads CASSSSQRGAGANTGELFF. Here the CDR3 DNA reads TGTGCCAGCAGTTCGAGCCAGCGGGGGGCGGGAGCGAACACCGGGGAGCTGTTTTTT.

This clonotype was recorded at least ten times. The J gene is TRBJ2-5, the V gene TRBV7-2, with TRBD2 matching over 9 bases. The CDR3 is 16 amino acids. Germline V CDR1 and CDR2: SGHTA, FQGNSA. The trim removed 4 bases at V and 5 bases at J, leaving 11 bases unmatched. CDR3 amino acids: CASSSTSGLWGETQYF. The CDR3 DNA reads as TGTGCCAGCAGCTCGACTAGCGGTCTCTGGGGGGAGACCCAGTACTTC.

The rearrangement joins TRBV6-1 to TRBJ2-2; 9 bases are shared with TRBD1. The CDR3 loop spans 16 amino acids. V lost 7 bases to trimming and J lost 3 bases; unmatched junction nucleotides: 9. Germline values: CDR1 MNHNS, CDR2 SASEGT. For the CDR3, the DNA is TGTGCCAGCAAGATACAGGGGGCTAGGGACACCGGGGAGCTGTTTTTT. Amino acids: CASKIQGARDTGELFF.

The chain joins TRBV6-2 or TRBV6-3 to TRBJ1-1; D perhaps matches TRBD1 (5 bases). In germline, CDR1 is MNHEY, CDR2 SVGEGT. CDR3 size: 12 residues. Trimming cost V 6 bases and J 11 bases, with 16 bases left between them. This chain's CDR3 is CASSRRGGMAFF. CDR3 coding DNA: TGTGCCAGCAGCCGCCGGGGGGGGATGGCTTTCTTT.

Many counts were recorded for this clonotype. This chain connects TRBV7-2 to TRBJ2-3; D is uncertain. Trimming pared 5 bases from V and 2 bases from J, leaving 11 bases between. Germline CDR1 is SGHTA and CDR2 is FQGNSA. This CDR3 spans 14 amino acids. The CDR3 loop is CASSPTLSTDTQYF. Written as DNA, the CDR3 is TGTGCCAGCAGCCCGACACTTTCCACAGATACGCAGTATTTT.

This clonotype has ten or more counts. The chain employs TRBV20-1 and TRBJ1-1; D is ambiguous. The CDR3 totals 13 residues. Germline V lookup: CDR1 DFQATT, CDR2 SNEGSKA (reference sequence). V lost 5 bases and J 4 bases, leaving 14 bases between the germline ends. The CDR3 DNA reads TGCAGTGCTCCTAGCCCCGCCGGCACTGAAGCTTTCTTT. It encodes CSAPSPAGTEAFF.

The J gene is TRBJ1-4, the V gene TRBV2; a weak D match, TRBD1 (5 bases). This CDR3 comprises 15 residues. Trimming cost V 7 bases and J 5 bases, with 17 bases left between them. Germline CDR1 SNHLY, CDR2 FYNNEI. This chain's CDR3 is CASKGPGALNEKLFF. The CDR3 nucleotides are TGTGCCAGCAAGGGGCCCGGGGCCCTCAATGAAAAACTGTTTTTT. Full variable domain (missing parts from reference TRBV2 and TRBJ1-4): EPEVTQTPSHQVTQMGQEVILRCVPISNHLYFYWYRQILGQKVEFLVSFYNNEISEKSEIFDDQFSVERPDGSNFTLKIRSTKLEDSAMYFCASKGPGALNEKLFFGSGTQLSVL.

J is TRBJ2-1 and V is TRBV6-2 or TRBV6-3; 8 nucleotides line up with TRBD1. Losses at the gene ends were 8 bases for V and 0 bases for J; bases not matched to a gene: 15. The CDR3 extends over 18 amino acids. Germline CDR1 reads MNHEY; CDR2 reads SVGEGT. The CDR3 DNA reads as TGTGCCAGCCGATTTGAAATAAGGACAGGGCTCTCCTACAATGAGCAGTTCTTC. Protein: CASRFEIRTGLSYNEQFF.

The J gene is TRBJ2-3, the V gene TRBV20-1; tentative D call: TRBD1 (5 bases). Germline-derived CDR1 and CDR2 are DFQATT and SNEGSKA (reference sequence). The CDR3 is 13 amino acids. V was pared by 5 bases and J by 3 bases, with 12 bases between. The CDR3 nucleotides are TGCAGTGCTTACTTACAGGATACAGATACGCAGTATTTT. This sequence encodes CSAYLQDTDTQYF.

The CDR3 loop reads CASWRGGISGYTF. The CDR3 bases are TGTGCCAGTTGGAGGGGGGGGATAAGCGGCTACACCTTC. The V gene is TRBV6-1, the J gene TRBJ1-2; D might be TRBD1 (6 bases). Germline CDR1 MNHNS, CDR2 SASEGT. The CDR3 loop spans 13 amino acids. Trimming stripped 9 bases from V and 8 bases from J, with 19 bases between.

This clonotype was observed at least ten times. The junction differs from germline at one of its ends, possibly a read error. This chain uses TRBV5-1 with TRBJ2-7; D ambiguous. Germline V CDR1 and CDR2: SGHRS, YFSETQ. This CDR3 has 14 residues. Here the CDR3 DNA reads TGTGCCAGCAGCTTAGATCCAAGCTCCTACGAGCAGTACTTC. Protein product: CASSLDPSSYEQYF.

There are many counts of this clonotype. The chain uses TRBV7-2 and TRBJ2-7; 9 bases fit TRBD2. Unmatched junction bases numbered 7, after V lost 1 base and J lost 6 bases. This CDR3 spans 15 amino acids. Germline-derived CDR1 and CDR2 are SGHTA and FQGNSA. As DNA, the CDR3 is TGTGCCAGCAGCTTAGAGGGGACTAGCAGTGCCGAGCAGTACTTC. It encodes CASSLEGTSSAEQYF. Looking up the rest from reference TRBV7-2 and TRBJ2-7 gives the full variable domain: GAGVSQSPSNKVTEKGKDVELRCDPISGHTALYWYRQSLGQGLEFLIYFQGNSAPDKSGLPSDRFSAERTGGSVSTLTIQRTQQEDSAVYLCASSLEGTSSAEQYFGPGTRLTVT.

The sample holds many counts of this clonotype. V usage is TRBV18 and J usage is TRBJ2-2; D is unclear. CDR1 is KGHSH, CDR2 LQKENI, per germline. CDR3 length: 15 amino acids. Trimming removed 2 bases from V and 2 bases from J, with 9 bases in between. CDR3 coding DNA: TGTGCCAGCTCACCAGCGACGGATAACACCGGGGAGCTGTTTTTT. It encodes CASSPATDNTGELFF.

This clonotype has at least ten counts. This chain joins TRBV11-2 and TRBJ2-7; D might be TRBD2 (6 bases). V dropped 3 bases and J dropped 3 bases, with 18 bases sitting between them. Germline V CDR1 and CDR2: SGHAT, FQNNGV. The CDR3 extends over 16 amino acids. The CDR3 spells CASSLYGLRQGYEQYF. The CDR3 DNA is TGTGCCAGCAGCTTGTATGGACTACGGCAGGGCTACGAGCAGTACTTC.

In this sample, this clonotype turned up many times. The CDR3 region has the DNA TGTGCTAGTGGTTTGGTACTCCGGGACGCCCCTTACGAGCAGTACTTC. This translates into CASGLVLRDAPYEQYF. The chain joins TRBV12-5 to TRBJ2-7; either TRBD1 or TRBD2 may supply D (5 bases each). In germline, CDR1 is LGHNT, CDR2 FRNRAP. The germline V and J ends were trimmed by 0 bases and 4 bases, with 16 bases remaining between them. The CDR3 loop spans 16 amino acids. The variable domain in full, with the rest retrieved from reference TRBV12-5 and TRBJ2-7, is DARVTQTPRHKVTEMGQEVTMRCQPILGHNTVFWYRQTMMQGLELLAYFRNRAPLDDSGMPKDRFSAEMPDATLATLKIQPSEPRDSAVYFCASGLVLRDAPYEQYFGPGTRLTVT.

In this sample, this clonotype turned up many times. The CDR3: CASSLTAGEQFF. Here the CDR3 DNA reads TGTGCCAGCAGCCTCACAGCGGGAGAGCAGTTCTTC. V and J are TRBV7-9 and TRBJ2-1; 7 bases line up with TRBD2. Germline V gene lookup returns CDR1 SEHNR and CDR2 FQNEAQ (reference sequence). The CDR3 has 12 residues. The V gene end was trimmed by 5 bases and the J gene end by 10 bases; junction bases not matched to a gene: 5.

This clonotype was recorded at least ten times. The rearrangement links TRBV7-2 to TRBJ2-1, with a tentative D call TRBD1 (5 bases). The V end was cut by 5 bases, the J end by 10 bases, with 12 bases between. Germline V gene data show CDR1 as SGHTA and CDR2 as FQGNSA. The CDR3 is 12 residues long. CDR3: CASSLDSNEQFF. The CDR3 DNA is TGTGCCAGCAGCCTTGACAGTAACGAGCAGTTCTTC.

This clonotype was seen a few times. V usage is TRBV12-3 or TRBV12-4 and J usage is TRBJ2-3; 12 bases align to TRBD1. The CDR3 is 16 amino acids. V gave up 4 bases and J gave up 4 bases; unmatched junction bases: 6. CDR3 residues: CASSSWDRGRADTQYF. The CDR3 DNA follows: TGTGCCAGCAGTTCCTGGGACAGGGGGCGCGCAGATACGCAGTATTTT.

This clonotype was counted ten times or more. V and J are TRBV6-2 or TRBV6-3 and TRBJ2-3; tentative D call: TRBD2 (5 bases). V lost 6 bases to trimming and J lost 5 bases, with 9 bases between them. CDR1 is MNHEY, CDR2 SVGEGT, per germline. The CDR3 runs to 12 residues. The CDR3 sequence: CASRPTIDTQYF. CDR3 DNA: TGTGCCAGCAGGCCGACTATAGATACGCAGTATTTT.

The chain employs TRBV3-1 and TRBJ2-3; a possible D gene is TRBD2 (6 bases). Trimming left V 8 bases short and J 3 bases short, with 21 bases between. CDR1 and CDR2 from the germline V gene are LGHDT and YNNKEL (reference sequence). This CDR3 has 16 residues. In DNA form, the CDR3 reads TGTGCCAGCGGCCCGCCTGGGGCGGGATGGACAGATACGCAGTATTTT. Amino acids: CASGPPGAGWTDTQYF.

The J gene is TRBJ1-4, the V gene TRBV9; no clear D. This CDR3 comprises 16 residues. V lost 3 bases to trimming and J lost 4 bases, with 16 bases between them. Germline V lookup: CDR1 SGDLS, CDR2 YYNGEE. CDR3 residues: CASSARTAGVNEKLFF. The CDR3 region has the DNA TGTGCCAGCAGCGCAAGAACAGCAGGTGTTAATGAAAAACTGTTTTTT.

V and J are TRBV28 and TRBJ1-4; 7 bases agree with TRBD1. CDR1 is MDHEN, CDR2 SYDVKM, per germline. J was trimmed by 12 bases and V by 6 bases; bases with no gene match: 7. The CDR3 runs 12 residues. CDR3 loop: CASRLQGSELFF. The CDR3 nucleotides read TGTGCCAGCAGATTACAGGGGTCGGAACTGTTTTTT.

The chain is built from TRBV7-9 and TRBJ2-5, with D tentatively TRBD2 (7 bases). V was cut by 5 bases and J by 4 bases, with 20 bases left in between. CDR1 SEHNR and CDR2 FQNEAQ come from the germline V gene (reference sequence). This CDR3 spans 16 amino acids. The CDR3 region has the DNA TGTGCCAGCAGCATCGTGGGGGGGGGCACAGGAGAGACCCAGTACTTC. Protein product: CASSIVGGGTGETQYF.

This clonotype was observed a few times. This chain links TRBV4-1 with TRBJ2-7, with TRBD1 matching over 11 bases. V lost 3 bases, J lost 3 bases, and 1 base stayed unmatched. Germline CDR1 reads MGHRA; CDR2 reads YSYEKL. The CDR3 is 14 amino acids. The CDR3 protein is CASSQGQGDYEQYF. The CDR3 coding sequence is TGCGCCAGCAGCCAGGGACAGGGGGACTACGAGCAGTACTTC.

This clonotype has a count of ten or more. The chain links TRBV11-2 to TRBJ2-1; maybe TRBD2 (6 bases). Germline V gene lookup returns CDR1 SGHAT and CDR2 FQNNGV. The CDR3 is 16 residues long. Between the trimmed V and J ends, which lost 5 bases and 9 bases, there was a span of 23 bases. This chain's CDR3 is CASSTIRRDAGGEQFF. The CDR3 bases are TGTGCCAGCAGCACAATCCGGCGGGACGCCGGGGGTGAGCAGTTCTTC.

This clonotype appeared many times. The chain couples TRBV28 to TRBJ1-2; possibly TRBD1 for D (5 bases). The CDR3 extends over 18 amino acids. With 5 bases removed from V and 1 base from J, the gap between germline ends came to 23 bases. The germline CDR1 and CDR2 sequences are MDHEN and SYDVKM. This CDR3 is CASSPYLGGGENNYGYTF. CDR3 coding DNA: TGTGCCAGCAGTCCCTACTTAGGTGGGGGGGAGAATAACTATGGCTACACCTTC.

This clonotype was recorded at least ten times. The chain recombines TRBV7-2 with TRBJ1-5; tentatively, D is TRBD1 (6 bases). CDR1 SGHTA and CDR2 FQGNSA come from the germline V gene. The V end was cut by 4 bases, the J end by 4 bases, with 14 bases between. This CDR3 spans 15 amino acids. CDR3 coding DNA: TGTGCCAGCAGCTCCGGGACACGAGAAAATCAGCCCCAGCATTTT. Translating gives CASSSGTRENQPQHF.

The V gene is TRBV6-2 or TRBV6-3, the J gene TRBJ2-2; no reliable D call. The CDR3 length is 13 residues. The ends were cut back, 0 bases at V and 6 bases at J, with 5 bases in the middle. Germline V CDR1 and CDR2: MNHEY, SVGEGT. The CDR3 DNA follows: TGTGCCAGCAGTTACTCAGAATCCGGGGAGCTGTTTTTT. Its translation is CASSYSESGELFF.